A single sample gave rise to the 22 T cell receptor beta chains below, sequenced in a study of CD8 T cells in ankylosing spondylitis. Whole-study findings and limits: Blood of patients with ankylosing spondylitis appeared to be characterized by a TCR beta motif of several highly homologous variants.

TCRdb called the 5' RACE reads again in MiXCR, with one record for every CDR3 protein. This table has approximately 520,000 distinct CDR3 sequences, approximately 5% appearing once. The antigens for these receptors are not known. Sequenced: blood, either unsorted or a sorted T cell fraction (not recorded which). Receptor source: a male donor with ankylosing spondylitis.

This clonotype was counted many times. The chain combines TRBV12-3 or TRBV12-4 with TRBJ1-5; tentative D call: TRBD1 (5 bases). V lost 3 bases and J lost 9, with 9 bases in between. This CDR3 comprises 12 residues. The CDR3 sequence: CASSLEQGPQHF. Here the CDR3 DNA reads TGTGCCAGCAGTTTGGAGCAGGGGCCCCAGCATTTT.

This clonotype was observed at least ten times. The rearrangement links TRBV20-1 to TRBJ1-4; D unclear. Trimming took off 3 bases at V and 5 bases at J, with 10 bases between the two ends. CDR3 size: 13 residues. Germline values: CDR1 DFQATT, CDR2 SNEGSKA (reference sequence). The CDR3 loop is CSASKGPNEKLFF. The DNA for the CDR3 is TGCAGTGCTAGCAAAGGGCCCAATGAAAAACTGTTTTTT.

At least ten counts were recorded for this clonotype. The V and J genes are TRBV7-2 and TRBJ2-3; TRBD2 might be the D (7 bases). Trimming took off 1 base at V and 3 bases at J, with 11 bases between the two ends. Germline CDR1 and CDR2: SGHTA and FQGNSA. The CDR3 is made up of 15 amino acids. CDR3 sequence (DNA): TGTGCCAGCAGCTTAGAGGGAGGGGGGACAGATACGCAGTATTTT. Residues: CASSLEGGGTDTQYF.

This clonotype was observed at least ten times. The chain's CDR3 is CASSPNRDRAAGELFF. CDR3 coding DNA: TGTGCCAGCAGCCCGAACCGGGACAGGGCCGCCGGGGAGCTGTTTTTT. The chain links TRBV5-5 to TRBJ2-2; TRBD1 agrees at 9 bases. The CDR3 consists of 16 residues. V dropped 4 bases and J dropped 6; count of bases not matched to a gene: 10. From germline, CDR1 is SGHKS and CDR2 YYEKEE (reference sequence).

This clonotype was seen many times. This sequence joins TRBV5-1 and TRBJ1-4, with D maybe TRBD1 (5 bases). The germline CDR1 and CDR2 sequences are SGHRS and YFSETQ. V was clipped by 2 bases and J by 7 bases, with 12 bases between them. This CDR3 region has 14 residues. The CDR3 reads CASSLGVPGEKLFF. CDR3 in DNA: TGCGCCAGCAGCTTAGGGGTGCCAGGTGAAAAACTGTTTTTT.

This clonotype was seen repeatedly, ten times or more. This rearrangement joins TRBV5-1 to TRBJ2-1; 13 nucleotides line up with TRBD2. This CDR3 contains 16 residues. V gave up 1 base and J gave up 4 bases; unmatched junction bases: 2. Germline CDR1 SGHRS, CDR2 YFSETQ. CDR3 sequence: CASSLLLAGGYNEQFF. The CDR3 nucleotides are TGCGCCAGCAGCTTGTTACTAGCGGGGGGGTACAATGAGCAGTTCTTC.

In regard to this clonotype: A junction boundary mismatches the germline segment, possibly from a read error. The rearrangement uses TRBV20-1 and TRBJ2-5; TRBD2 aligns across 7 bases. Germline assignment: CDR1 DFQATT and CDR2 SNEGSKA (reference sequence). The CDR3 loop spans 13 amino acids. The CDR3, as DNA: TGCACTGCTAGCCGGACTAGCCAAGAGACCCAGTACTTC. Translation gives CTASRTSQETQYF.

This clonotype came up a few times. The gene calls are TRBV25-1 and TRBJ2-1; TRBD1 matches 10 bases. The germline V gene has CDR1 MGHDK and CDR2 SYGVNS. The CDR3 spans 14 residues. V lost 8 bases and J lost 9; bases outside the gene matches: 10. CDR3 nucleotides: TGTGCCAGCGGACGACAGGGGGCGCGGGGTGAGCAGTTCTTC. It translates to CASGRQGARGEQFF.

This clonotype was observed at least ten times. The V and J genes are TRBV5-4 and TRBJ1-2; 7 positions agree with TRBD1. Germline values: CDR1 SGHNT, CDR2 YYREEE (reference sequence). Trimming took 1 base from V and 9 from J; bases not matched to a gene: 9. The CDR3 contains 14 residues. CDR3 DNA sequence: TGTGCCAGCAGCTTGCGAGGGGGCGAGGAGAGCTACACCTTC. Amino acid sequence: CASSLRGGEESYTF.

This clonotype was recorded many times. The chain carries TRBV7-2 and TRBJ2-3; D gene uncertain. Germline CDR1 is SGHTA and CDR2 is FQGNSA. The V gene lost 5 bases and the J gene lost 8 bases, with 14 bases spanning the gap. CDR3 length: 13 amino acids. The CDR3: CASSREVALTQYF. Here the CDR3 DNA reads TGTGCCAGCAGCCGAGAGGTGGCGCTTACGCAGTATTTT.

This clonotype has a count of ten or more. This chain uses TRBV29-1 with TRBJ2-5; TRBD1 aligns across 12 bases. This CDR3 is built from 15 residues. CDR1 SQVTM and CDR2 ANQGSEA come from the germline V gene. The J segment lost 3 bases and the V segment lost 4 bases, leaving 6 bases of the junction unmatched. CDR3: CSVVSGTGGEETQYF. DNA for the CDR3: TGCAGCGTTGTCTCTGGGACAGGGGGCGAAGAGACCCAGTACTTC.

In this sample, this clonotype turned up many times. J is TRBJ1-4 and V is TRBV20-1, with D unresolved. Looked up from germline, CDR1 is DFQATT and CDR2 is SNEGSKA (reference sequence). The CDR3 covers 18 residues. The V end lost 1 base, the J end lost 3 bases, and 21 bases lay between the germline ends. CDR3 amino acids: CSARGRALREVANEKLFF. CDR3 nucleotide sequence: TGCAGTGCTAGAGGGAGGGCGTTAAGAGAGGTGGCTAATGAAAAACTGTTTTTT.

The chain combines TRBV28 with TRBJ2-3; no clear D gene. The V end was cut by 6 bases, the J end by 6 bases, with 16 bases between. Germline lookup yields CDR1 MDHEN and CDR2 SYDVKM. The CDR3 loop spans 14 amino acids. CDR3 nucleotide sequence: TGTGCCAGCAGATTGGGTAGTAGTCTGGATACGCAGTATTTT. This translates into CASRLGSSLDTQYF.

This clonotype was counted at least ten times. Its ends do not fully match the called genes, so a read error is possible. The rearrangement uses TRBV5-1 and TRBJ2-3; 9 bases align to TRBD2. Germline CDR1 reads SGHRS; CDR2 reads YFSETQ. The CDR3 has 15 amino acids. The CDR3 DNA reads TGTGCCAGCAGCCTTAGCGGGGGAAGCACAGATACGCAGTATTTT. This encodes CASSLSGGSTDTQYF.

This clonotype has at least ten counts. The chain carries TRBV4-3 and TRBJ2-1; a weak D match, TRBD1 (6 bases). The V gene lost 0 bases and the J gene lost 0 bases, with 9 bases spanning the gap. The CDR3 is 16 amino acids. Germline V gene lookup returns CDR1 LGHNA and CDR2 YSLEER. The CDR3 DNA sequence: TGCGCCAGCAGCCAAGATTGGGGACACTCCTACAATGAGCAGTTCTTC. This codes for CASSQDWGHSYNEQFF.

This clonotype was recorded many times. At one of its ends the junction is not consistent with the germline gene, which may arise from a read error. V gene TRBV7-7 combines with J gene TRBJ2-1, with D perhaps matching TRBD2 (5 bases). The CDR3 is 13 residues long. The V gene's germline CDR1 is SSHAT and CDR2 FNYEAQ (reference sequence). The chain's CDR3 is CASSYGMYNEQFF. Here the CDR3 DNA reads TGTGCTAGCAGCTACGGGATGTACAATGAGCAGTTCTTC.

In this sample, this clonotype turned up many times. This chain joins TRBV11-2 and TRBJ1-1; 7 bases fit TRBD1. Germline CDR1 reads SGHAT; CDR2 reads FQNNGV. The CDR3 totals 17 residues. Trimming removed 5 bases from V and 0 bases from J; junction bases left unmatched: 12. The chain's CDR3 is CASSKRPGQRMNTEAFF. DNA for the CDR3: TGTGCCAGCAGCAAAAGACCGGGACAGAGAATGAACACTGAAGCTTTCTTT.

This clonotype appeared many times. V usage is TRBV28 and J usage is TRBJ2-7, with D maybe TRBD2 (6 bases). V shed 2 bases and J shed 4 bases, with 9 bases lying between them. Germline V gives CDR1 MDHEN, CDR2 SYDVKM. This CDR3 spans 13 amino acids. This CDR3 is CASSLGTEYEQYF. The CDR3 DNA reads TGTGCCAGCAGTTTAGGGACTGAATACGAGCAGTACTTC.

This clonotype occurred many times. The chain is built from TRBV4-2 and TRBJ2-3, with no clear D. CDR1 LGHNA and CDR2 YNFKEQ come from the germline V gene. This CDR3 is 12 amino acids long. V lost 1 base and J 14 bases, leaving 13 bases between the germline ends. The CDR3 nucleotides are TGTGCCAGCAGCCAAGTTTGGGGTAACAGGTATTTT. It translates to CASSQVWGNRYF.

This clonotype was observed at least ten times. One end of the junction does not line up with germline, which may come from a read error. The CDR3 spells CSAREGGTDTQYF. CDR3 nucleotides: TGCAGTGCCAGAGAAGGGGGCACAGATACGCAGTATTTT. The chain joins TRBV20-1 to TRBJ2-3; D perhaps matches TRBD1 (5 bases). The germline V gene has CDR1 DFQATT and CDR2 SNEGSKA (reference sequence). This CDR3 has 13 amino acids.

This clonotype has ten or more counts. The rearrangement links TRBV24-1 to TRBJ2-1; 8 bases align to TRBD2. CDR1 and CDR2 (germline): KGHDR, SFDVKD. After removal of 6 bases from V and 8 bases from J, the junction contained 11 bases not matched to a gene. The CDR3 extends over 15 amino acids. CDR3 coding DNA: TGTGCCACCAGTAGCCCGGGACTAGTTGACTATGAGCAGTTCTTC. It specifies CATSSPGLVDYEQFF.

This clonotype was seen only a few times. J is TRBJ1-2 and V is TRBV11-2, with unresolved D. CDR1 and CDR2 from the germline V gene are SGHAT and FQNNGV. This CDR3 is 13 amino acids long. V shed 5 bases and J shed 3 bases, with 10 bases lying between them. CDR3 sequence: CASSLRSYYGYTF. CDR3 DNA: TGTGCCAGCAGCCTCCGGTCATACTATGGCTACACCTTC.